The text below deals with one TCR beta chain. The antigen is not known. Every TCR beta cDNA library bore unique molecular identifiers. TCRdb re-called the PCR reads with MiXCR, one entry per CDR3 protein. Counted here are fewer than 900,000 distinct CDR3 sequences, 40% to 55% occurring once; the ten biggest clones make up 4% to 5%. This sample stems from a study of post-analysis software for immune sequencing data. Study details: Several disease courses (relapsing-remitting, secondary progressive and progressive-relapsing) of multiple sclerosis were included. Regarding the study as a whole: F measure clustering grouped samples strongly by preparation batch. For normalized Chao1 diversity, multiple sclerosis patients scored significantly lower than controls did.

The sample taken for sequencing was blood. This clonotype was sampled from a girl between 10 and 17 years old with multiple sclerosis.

The CDR3 DNA is TGTGCCAGCAGCTCCGGGGCGACCCAGTACTTC. Translating gives CASSSGATQYF. The rearrangement joins TRBV5-6 to TRBJ2-4; D is perhaps TRBD1 or TRBD2 (5 bases each). TRBJ2-5 explains the end of the DNA better; the J call may be wrong. Germline V gene data show CDR1 as SGHDT and CDR2 as YYEEEE. The CDR3 covers 11 residues.